Shown below are 17 T cell receptor beta chains from a single sample sequenced in a study of blood T cell repertoires in COVID-19 (dated by TCRdb to about 2020). The library relied on the immunoSEQ multiplex PCR assay. As stored in TCRdb, this immuneACCESS dataset retains in-frame rearrangements with V and J assigned. A fraction of the clones does not appear; measured against another copy, unresolved V genes explain less than half of the discrepancy, and the remainder lacks a known reason. This sample has about 95,000 clones in its table, and about nine tenths of those were observed once. The ten largest clones take up roughly 3.5% of the sample. The source material was peripheral blood. These receptors came from a woman between 65 and 79 years old with acute or convalescent COVID-19.

The chain carries TRBV3-1 (or the pseudogene TRBV3-2) and TRBJ2-7; 11 bases are shared with TRBD1. Germline V CDR1 and CDR2: LGHDT, YNNKEL (reference sequence). Unmatched junction bases numbered 16, after V lost 8 bases and J lost 7 bases. The CDR3 is made up of 16 amino acids. The CDR3 region is CASRTPKGQGAREQYF. As DNA, the CDR3 is TGTGCCAGCCGAACACCTAAAGGACAGGGGGCGCGAGAGCAGTACTTC.

This clone was detected only a few times. The chain recombines TRBV11-2 with TRBJ1-5; 8 bases line up with TRBD1. This CDR3 is built from 13 residues. Trimming at V came to 3 bases and at J to 7 bases, leaving 2 bases not matched to a gene. Germline CDR1 and CDR2: SGHAT and FQNNGV. The CDR3 DNA reads as TGTGCCAGCAGCTTGACAGGGGACCAGCCCCAGCATTTT. Translation gives CASSLTGDQPQHF.

The sample holds one count of this clone. This sequence joins TRBV6-6 and TRBJ1-1; tentative D call: TRBD1 (5 bases). The CDR3 extends over 16 amino acids. CDR1 MNHNY and CDR2 SVGAGI come from the germline V gene (reference sequence). Trimming removed 5 bases at V and 5 bases at J, with 21 bases between. The CDR3 DNA reads TGTGCCAGCAGTCGAATAAGCTGGGGGGTGGGGACTGAAGCTTTCTTT. It is translated as CASSRISWGVGTEAFF.

This rearrangement joins TRBV29-1 to TRBJ1-1; D ambiguous. The CDR3 contains 14 residues. Germline lookup yields CDR1 SQVTM and CDR2 ANQGSEA. V was clipped by 1 base and J by 3 bases, with 12 bases between them. The CDR3 is CSVEGQNAHTEAFF. CDR3 sequence (DNA): TGCAGCGTTGAAGGTCAGAACGCACACACTGAAGCTTTCTTT.

The rearrangement uses TRBV11-2 and TRBJ1-1, with 7 positions matching TRBD1. The V and J ends lost 5 bases and 6 bases, in that order; junction bases with no gene match: 12. The CDR3 is made up of 15 amino acids. Germline V gene sequence: CDR1 SGHAT, CDR2 FQNNGV. CDR3: CASSAGDSGRAEAFF. The CDR3 region has the DNA TGTGCCAGCAGCGCAGGGGACAGCGGACGGGCTGAAGCTTTCTTT.

This chain connects TRBV19 to TRBJ1-5; TRBD1 matches at 9 bases. CDR1 and CDR2 from the germline V gene are LNHDA and SQIVND (reference sequence). The CDR3 spans 14 residues. With 5 bases clipped from V and 7 bases from J, the junction kept 6 bases outside the gene matches. The CDR3 loop is CASSPGTGIQPQHF. CDR3 coding DNA: TGTGCCAGTAGTCCTGGGACAGGGATCCAGCCCCAGCATTTT.

The chain has TRBV30 and TRBJ1-6; the D is unclear. Germline CDR1 is GTSNPN and CDR2 is SVGIG (reference sequence). This CDR3 contains 15 residues. V lost 0 bases to trimming and J lost 7 bases, with 13 bases between them. CDR3 amino acids: CAWSVRVSFNSPLHF. Written as DNA, the CDR3 is TGTGCCTGGAGTGTACGGGTGTCGTTCAATTCACCCCTCCACTTT.

This clone was seen once. The CDR3 is CASSYSTGWSYNEQFF. The DNA for the CDR3 is TGTGCCAGCAGTTACTCGACGGGGTGGTCCTACAATGAGCAGTTCTTC. The rearrangement uses TRBV6-5 and TRBJ2-1; a weak D match, TRBD2 (5 bases). Germline assignment: CDR1 MNHEY and CDR2 SVGAGI. The V and J ends lost 0 bases and 1 base respectively, with 10 bases between them. CDR3 length equals 16 residues.

The rearrangement uses TRBV18 and TRBJ2-7; TRBD2 aligns across 11 bases. Trimming took 2 bases from V and 6 from J; bases not matched to a gene: 6. The CDR3 loop spans 15 amino acids. CDR1 is KGHSH, CDR2 LQKENI, per germline. Here the CDR3 DNA reads TGTGCCAGCTCACCAGATTCACTAGCGGGGGTCGAGCAGTACGTC. Amino acid sequence: CASSPDSLAGVEQYV.

This clone was counted once. V is TRBV5-1 and J is TRBJ1-3; TRBD1 matches 8 bases. Germline trimming cut 6 bases from V and 2 bases from J; bases unmatched to any gene: 4. CDR3 length: 14 amino acids. The germline V gene has CDR1 SGHRS and CDR2 YFSETQ. The CDR3 sequence: CASTETGAGNTIYF. The CDR3 DNA sequence: TGCGCCAGCACCGAGACAGGGGCTGGAAACACCATATATTTT.

The V and J genes are TRBV19 and TRBJ1-4; D remains ambiguous. The germline V gene encodes CDR1 LNHDA and CDR2 SQIVND (reference sequence). CDR3 size: 10 residues. The V gene lost 9 bases and the J gene lost 6 bases, with 5 bases spanning the gap. As DNA, the CDR3 is TGTGCCAGCAAGCATGAAAAACTGTTTTTT. Its protein product is CASKHEKLFF.

The V gene is TRBV5-5, the J gene TRBJ1-1; perhaps TRBD1 as D (5 bases). This CDR3 has 13 residues. The germline gives CDR1 SGHKS, CDR2 YYEKEE (reference sequence). V was trimmed by 9 bases and J by 6 bases, leaving 18 bases between them. CDR3 bases: TGTGCCACCTGGGGGGGAGTGTTCTCTGAAGCTTTCTTT. Amino acid sequence: CATWGGVFSEAFF.

The gene calls are TRBV7-2 and TRBJ2-1, with 8 bases that match TRBD2. The germline V gene encodes CDR1 SGHTA and CDR2 FQGNSA. Trimming removed 4 bases from V and 7 bases from J; junction bases left unmatched: 12. CDR3 length equals 16 residues. This CDR3 reads CASSYKGGGLGNEQFF. The CDR3, as DNA: TGTGCCAGCAGCTACAAAGGCGGGGGGCTCGGTAATGAGCAGTTCTTC.

As DNA, the CDR3 is TGTGCCAGCAGACCGCTAGCGGGGACATACAATGAGCAGTTCTTC. It specifies CASRPLAGTYNEQFF. The chain links TRBV2 to TRBJ2-1; 9 bases are shared with TRBD2. This CDR3 has 15 amino acids. Per the germline V gene, CDR1 is SNHLY and CDR2 is FYNNEI. J was trimmed by 4 bases and V by 6 bases; bases with no gene match: 7.

The rearrangement links TRBV2 to TRBJ1-2; maybe TRBD1 (5 bases). V shed 6 bases and J shed 3 bases, with 14 bases lying between them. Germline-derived CDR1 and CDR2 are SNHLY and FYNNEI. The CDR3 is 14 residues long. The CDR3 protein is CASRGPGGYYGYTF. The CDR3 nucleotides are TGTGCCAGCAGGGGGCCGGGGGGGTACTATGGCTACACCTTC.

The J gene is TRBJ2-5, the V gene TRBV12-3 or TRBV12-4; the D gene is possibly TRBD1 (5 bases). Trimming cost V 3 bases and J 5 bases, with 7 bases left between them. This CDR3 region has 12 residues. This chain's CDR3 is CASSFNRETQYF. The DNA for the CDR3 is TGTGCCAGCAGTTTTAACAGGGAGACCCAGTACTTC.

The CDR3 DNA is TGTGCCAGCAGCACGTTAGCCCCCTCATTGACCCAGCATTTT. It encodes CASSTLAPSLTQHF. V is TRBV5-8 and J is TRBJ1-5; D uncertain. Trimming removed 4 bases from V and 11 bases from J, with 19 bases in between. The germline CDR1 and CDR2 sequences are SGHTS and YDEGEE. CDR3 length equals 14 residues.